This T cell receptor beta chain was sequenced in a study of CD8 T cells in ankylosing spondylitis. Study-level findings and limits: Blood of patients with ankylosing spondylitis appeared to be characterized by a TCR beta motif of eight highly homologous variants. Previously reported in reactive arthritis synovial fluid and blood were some of the motif variants. CD8+ by phenotype, disease-linked clones were relatively rare in peripheral blood.

This clonotype was seen more than once but under ten times. What it recognizes is unknown. The CDR3 covers 15 residues. Deletions cut 3 bases from V and 4 bases from J, with 18 bases between. Germline values: CDR1 DFQATT, CDR2 SNEGSKA (reference sequence). Construction of TCR beta libraries was performed using quantitative 5'-RACE with molecular barcodes. TCRdb called the 5' RACE reads again in MiXCR, with one record for every CDR3 protein. The sample consists of fewer than 130,000 distinct CDR3 sequences, less than 25% of them appearing once. Sequencing input: synovial fluid, either unsorted or a sorted T cell fraction (not recorded which). The receptor was isolated from a male donor with ankylosing spondylitis. The chain is built from TRBV20-1 and TRBJ2-5, with D tentatively TRBD1 or TRBD2 (6 bases each). The CDR3 reads CSARGPGAGGETQYF. CDR3 DNA: TGCAGTGCTAGGGGGCCGGGGGCAGGAGGAGAGACCCAGTACTTC.